The T cell receptor (beta chain) described here comes from a study of blood T cell repertoires in COVID-19. The wider study: Whether acute or convalescent, the COVID-19 samples came from the United States, Italy and Spain. The cDNA or gDNA used as material had been derived from T cells, B-cell-depleted T cells, or PBMCs.

Per the study methods: Cell counts per sample came from amplifying reference gene primers. Sequenced by immunoSEQ multiplex PCR; TCRdb stores in-frame clones only, minus some. Clone size and V and J calls were adopted from that table, with D and trimming inferred from the DNA. The top ten clones hold approximately 9.9% of a sample with about 140,000 clones, approximately 80% of them seen once. In this sample, this clone turned up a few times. The source material was peripheral blood. The TCR originated in a man aged 55 to 70 who had recovered from COVID-19.

CDR3 sequence reads: CASSFRQRNTEAFF. The CDR3 DNA follows: TGTGCCAGTAGTTTCCGACAGAGGAACACTGAAGCTTTCTTT. J is TRBJ1-1 and V is TRBV19; the D gene is possibly TRBD1 (5 bases). This CDR3 spans 14 amino acids. The V and J ends lost 5 bases and 1 base respectively, with 11 bases between them. Germline assignment: CDR1 LNHDA and CDR2 SQIVND (reference sequence).